This T cell receptor beta chain was retrieved from a study of early stage breast cancer tumors. Study-wide points: Comparing each tissue with blood distinguished tumor from normal in about 90% of the 16 patients. Bulk DNA sequencing of unsorted cells missed chain pairing and markers.

Repertoires were generated with immunoSEQ multiplex PCR, while TCRdb's copy carries only in-frame clones and drops some. The sample shows approximately 30,000 clones, approximately 54% of them seen only once. This CDR3 region has 13 residues. The germline V gene encodes CDR1 SGHDT and CDR2 YYEEEE. With 2 bases removed from V and 5 bases from J, the gap between germline ends came to 10 bases. Remarks on this clone: The antigen remains undetermined.

The chain is built from TRBV5-6 and TRBJ2-5; possibly TRBD1 for D (6 bases). The source of this sequence is a person aged 50-59 years with breast cancer. Material for sequencing was breast tumor tissue. The CDR3 coding sequence is TGTGCCAGCAGCTTTGGGGACACGGAGACCCAGTACTTC. Translated: CASSFGDTETQYF.